The 14 T cell receptor beta chains given below trace back to one sample, sequenced in a study of blood T cell repertoires in COVID-19. Assay used: immunoSEQ multiplex PCR; TCRdb lists only in-frame clones, some missing. The data show around 200,000 clones, about 81% seen once. Sequenced material: PBMCs or T cells enriched from blood (not recorded which). The receptors were gathered from a woman under 40 who had recovered from COVID-19.

This clone was counted only a few times. This sequence joins TRBV6-5 and TRBJ1-6, with 7 nucleotides matching TRBD1. This CDR3 comprises 15 residues. The germline CDR1 and CDR2 sequences are MNHEY and SVGAGI. Trimming cost V 3 bases and J 10 bases; bases outside gene matches: 9. The CDR3 here is CASSYYRDRRSPLHF. The CDR3 nucleotides read TGTGCCAGCAGTTATTACCGGGACAGACGGTCACCCCTCCACTTT.

The chain combines TRBV5-1 with TRBJ2-7, with a possible D match to TRBD1 (6 bases). Germline assignment: CDR1 SGHRS and CDR2 YFSETQ. This CDR3 region has 15 residues. The V gene lost 4 bases and the J gene lost 9 bases, with 23 bases spanning the gap. The CDR3 is CASSPGQREVRGQYF. The CDR3 DNA is TGCGCCAGCAGCCCGGGACAAAGGGAAGTACGTGGGCAGTACTTC.

With regard to this clone: An end of the junction differs from the germline gene, which may be a read error. J is TRBJ1-3 and V is TRBV7-7; 12 bases fit TRBD1. Germline V lookup: CDR1 SSHAT, CDR2 FNYEAQ (reference sequence). The CDR3 runs to 16 residues. CDR3 region: CASSPGQGANGNTIYF. The CDR3 DNA is TGTGCTAGCAGCCCGGGACAGGGGGCTAACGGAAACACCATATATTTT.

The rearrangement joins TRBV5-1 to TRBJ2-7; TRBD1 matches 8 bases. Germline lookup yields CDR1 SGHRS and CDR2 YFSETQ. The CDR3 spans 14 residues. V shed 4 bases and J 4 bases; nucleotides not matched to a gene: 7. CDR3: CASSVGQGDYEQYF. The CDR3 nucleotides read TGCGCCAGCAGCGTTGGACAGGGCGATTACGAGCAGTACTTC. The variable domain in full, completed from reference TRBV5-1 and TRBJ2-7, reads KAGVTQTPRYLIKTRGQQVTLSCSPISGHRSVSWYQQTPGQGLQFLFEYFSETQRNKGNFPGRFSGRQFSNSRSEMNVSTLELGDSALYLCASSVGQGDYEQYFGPGTRLTVT.

The rearrangement joins TRBV21-1 to TRBJ2-7; the table's D call, TRBD1, has no DNA check behind it. TRBV21-1 is a known pseudogene. This CDR3 is 14 amino acids long. Here the CDR3 reads CASSPRQGGNEQYV. The CDR3 DNA reads TGTGCCAGCAGCCCCCGGCAGGGCGGCAACGAGCAGTACGTC.

This clone has only a few counts. The chain joins TRBV28 to TRBJ1-2; D not resolved. With 5 bases removed from V and 8 bases from J, the gap between germline ends came to 15 bases. The CDR3 has 13 residues. From germline, CDR1 is MDHEN and CDR2 SYDVKM. The DNA of the CDR3 is TGTGCCAGCAGTAGCCGGGAGGTTTACGGCTACACCTTC. Residues: CASSSREVYGYTF.

The chain uses TRBV7-9 and TRBJ1-2, with a possible D match to TRBD1 (5 bases). This CDR3 region has 14 residues. Trimming pared 1 base from V and 7 bases from J, leaving 13 bases between. From germline, CDR1 is SEHNR and CDR2 FQNEAQ (reference sequence). CDR3 sequence: CASSLGGVAAGYTF. DNA for the CDR3: TGTGCCAGCAGCTTAGGGGGGGTAGCTGCTGGCTACACCTTC.

V is TRBV11-2 and J is TRBJ2-7; TRBD2 aligns across 14 bases. Germline CDR1 and CDR2: SGHAT and FQNNGV. This CDR3 region has 13 residues. The ends lost 5 bases at V and 12 bases at J; junction bases unmatched: 6. This CDR3 reads CASSLGTSGSRYF. In nucleotides, the CDR3 is TGTGCCAGCAGCCTTGGGACTAGCGGGAGTAGGTACTTC.

The chain combines TRBV3-1 (or the pseudogene TRBV3-2) with TRBJ2-3, with D uncertain. The CDR3 loop spans 15 amino acids. V was trimmed by 1 base and J by 4 bases, leaving 12 bases between them. Germline loops: CDR1 LGHDT, CDR2 YNNKEL (reference sequence). CDR3 coding DNA: TGTGCCAGCAGCCAAGCAGGTGGCTCTGCAGATACGCAGTATTTT. Translating it yields CASSQAGGSADTQYF.

V usage is TRBV11-2 and J usage is TRBJ1-1; TRBD1 is a possible D gene (5 bases). Germline V gives CDR1 SGHAT, CDR2 FQNNGV. Trimming took off 0 bases at V and 6 bases at J, with 11 bases between the two ends. The CDR3 consists of 14 residues. CDR3 in DNA: TGTGCCAGCAGCTTAGATTGGGGGAGGGCTGAAGCTTTCTTT. Translating it yields CASSLDWGRAEAFF.

The chain carries TRBV30 and TRBJ2-3, with TRBD2 identical over 7 bases. Losses at the gene ends were 4 bases for V and 5 bases for J; bases not matched to a gene: 3. From germline, CDR1 is GTSNPN and CDR2 SVGIG (reference sequence). The CDR3 is 12 residues long. Here the CDR3 DNA reads TGTGCCTGGATGGGCGGGAGAGATACGCAGTATTTT. Protein: CAWMGGRDTQYF.

This clone was seen just once. The chain uses TRBV6-1 and TRBJ2-7, with 7 bases aligning to TRBD1. The trim removed 8 bases at V and 2 bases at J, leaving 3 bases unmatched. The germline V gene encodes CDR1 MNHNS and CDR2 SASEGT. The CDR3 sequence is 12 residues long. CDR3 amino acids: CASRTGAYEQYV. In nucleotides, the CDR3 is TGTGCCAGCCGGACAGGTGCCTACGAGCAGTACGTC.

This rearrangement joins TRBV6-1 to TRBJ1-4; 7 nucleotides match TRBD1. Per germline, CDR1 MNHNS and CDR2 SASEGT. V shed 1 base, J shed 8 bases, and the junction held 4 bases outside the gene matches. The CDR3 is 14 residues long. The CDR3 DNA follows: TGTGCCAGCAGTGAAGACAGGGGCAGGGAAAAACTGTTTTTT. Translating it yields CASSEDRGREKLFF.

The chain links TRBV28 to TRBJ1-1; TRBD1 might be the D (6 bases). CDR3 length equals 15 residues. CDR1 MDHEN and CDR2 SYDVKM come from the germline V gene. The V gene lost 4 bases and the J gene lost 0 bases, with 12 bases spanning the gap. The CDR3 is CASSSPDRLNTEAFF. The CDR3 region has the DNA TGTGCCAGCAGTTCCCCGGACAGACTGAACACTGAAGCTTTCTTT.